Below are 12 T cell receptor beta chains sequenced from a single sample in a study of blood T cell repertoires in COVID-19. The method was immunoSEQ multiplex PCR; TCRdb's version includes in-frame clones alone and lacks a portion of them. The sample yields around 99,000 clones, 79% seen once. Sequencing used peripheral blood. The receptors were sampled from an elderly woman with active or convalescent COVID-19.

CDR3 in amino acids: CAISESVRRQDEQYF. CDR3 nucleotides: TGTGCCATCAGTGAGTCGGTCAGGAGGCAGGACGAGCAGTACTTC. The V call is TRBV10-3, the J call TRBJ2-7; a possible D gene is TRBD2 (5 bases). Trimming took off 0 bases at V and 5 bases at J, with 14 bases between the two ends. This CDR3 region has 15 residues. In germline, CDR1 is ENHRY, CDR2 SYGVKD.

The CDR3 sequence is CASSKDSSYNSPLHF. The CDR3 nucleotides are TGTGCCAGCAGCAAAGACAGCTCCTATAATTCACCCCTCCACTTT. The V and J genes are TRBV21-1 and TRBJ1-6; the table's D call TRBD1 went unverified against the DNA. TRBV21-1 is recorded as a pseudogene. The CDR3 runs 15 residues.

The CDR3 DNA sequence: TGTGCCAGCAGCCCCCAGAGGGTCGGGTACAATGAGCAGTTCTTC. Translating gives CASSPQRVGYNEQFF. The chain has TRBV7-3 and TRBJ2-1; D possibly corresponds to TRBD2 (5 bases). V lost 5 bases to trimming and J lost 4 bases, with 15 bases between them. Germline V gene lookup returns CDR1 SGHTA and CDR2 FQGTGA. The CDR3 covers 15 residues.

The chain is built from TRBV4-2 and TRBJ2-2; unclear D gene. CDR1 is LGHNA, CDR2 YNFKEQ, per germline. The CDR3 loop spans 14 amino acids. V lost 0 bases to trimming and J lost 7 bases, with 9 bases between them. The DNA for the CDR3 is TGTGCCAGCAGCCAAGATCAGACAATCGGGGAGCTGTTTTTT. Translated: CASSQDQTIGELFF.

The rearrangement joins TRBV4-3 to TRBJ1-2, with TRBD1 matching over 7 bases. Germline V lookup: CDR1 LGHNA, CDR2 YSLEER. CDR3 size: 12 residues. V trimming: 1 base; J trimming: 7 bases; junction bases outside the gene matches: 0. The CDR3 DNA sequence: TGCGCCAGCAGCCAAGGACAGGGTGGCTACACCTTC. Encoded protein: CASSQGQGGYTF.

The gene calls are TRBV19 and TRBJ2-7, with 7 positions matching TRBD2. The trim removed 5 bases at V and 3 bases at J, leaving 13 bases unmatched. Germline-derived CDR1 and CDR2 are LNHDA and SQIVND (reference sequence). The CDR3 sequence is 16 residues long. CDR3 sequence reads: CASSSVGAGAHYEQYF. The CDR3, as DNA: TGTGCCAGTAGTTCCGTTGGGGCGGGAGCCCACTACGAGCAGTACTTC.

The chain uses TRBV28 and TRBJ2-2; 7 bases fit TRBD1. This CDR3 has 15 residues. Germline lookup yields CDR1 MDHEN and CDR2 SYDVKM. The junction had 6 bases not matched to a gene; V was cut back by 4 bases and J by 4 bases. CDR3 DNA sequence: TGTGCCAGCAGTTCAGGAGACAGGGTCACCGGGGAGCTGTTTTTT. As protein: CASSSGDRVTGELFF.

The V call is TRBV28, the J call TRBJ1-5; 9 bases match TRBD1. The CDR3 spans 17 residues. Germline V CDR1 and CDR2: MDHEN, SYDVKM. J gave up 4 bases and V 5 bases, and 12 bases lay outside the gene matches. The CDR3 coding sequence is TGTGCCAGCAGTCTCTGGCCTCCCGGGACAGGGAATCAGCCCCAGCATTTT. As protein: CASSLWPPGTGNQPQHF.

This clone showed up just once. The rearrangement links TRBV28 to TRBJ2-3, with TRBD2 matching 13 bases. The ends lost 7 bases at V and 0 bases at J; junction bases unmatched: 4. CDR3 size: 16 residues. The germline V gene encodes CDR1 MDHEN and CDR2 SYDVKM. As DNA, the CDR3 is TGTGCCAGCACCCAACTAGCGGGAGGGAGCACAGATACGCAGTATTTT. Its translation: CASTQLAGGSTDTQYF.

This chain links TRBV15 with TRBJ2-7, with D perhaps TRBD1 (5 bases). The germline gives CDR1 LNHNV, CDR2 YYDKDF (reference sequence). The CDR3 sequence is 15 residues long. Trimming pared 2 bases from V and 7 bases from J, leaving 18 bases between. CDR3 DNA sequence: TGTGCCACCAGCAGACGCGCGACAGAACCCTCAGAGCAGTACTTC. Protein product: CATSRRATEPSEQYF.

V and J are TRBV6-5 and TRBJ2-3; D is perhaps TRBD2 (6 bases). V was cut by 6 bases and J by 5 bases, with 15 bases left in between. CDR1 is MNHEY, CDR2 SVGAGI, per germline. There are 14 residues in the CDR3. The CDR3 nucleotides read TGTGCCAGCAGCCGACGCGGGGCCAAAGATACGCAGTATTTT. It codes for CASSRRGAKDTQYF.

The CDR3 loop is CASSDSRHRGHYNEQFF. CDR3 coding DNA: TGCGCCAGCAGTGATTCCCGTCACAGGGGGCATTACAATGAGCAGTTCTTC. The chain uses TRBV10-2 and TRBJ2-1, with TRBD1 identical over 9 bases. This CDR3 spans 17 amino acids. The germline V gene has CDR1 WSHSY and CDR2 SAAADI. The ends lost 3 bases at V and 4 bases at J; junction bases unmatched: 10.